One and the same sample provided the 27 T cell receptor beta chains below, sequenced in a study of blood T cell repertoires in COVID-19. Assay: immunoSEQ multiplex PCR; the TCRdb copy retains only in-frame clones and omits some. The sample yields about 130,000 clones, 70% to 80% seen once. Sequencing was performed on peripheral blood. The receptors were sampled from a man between 40 and 49 years old with active or convalescent COVID-19.

The chain employs TRBV4-3 and TRBJ1-6; perhaps TRBD1 as D (6 bases). Germline lookup yields CDR1 LGHNA and CDR2 YSLEER. The V end was cut by 0 bases, the J end by 7 bases, with 13 bases between. CDR3 length: 16 residues. The CDR3 spells CASSQDGRGPNSPLHF. The CDR3 coding sequence is TGCGCCAGCAGCCAAGATGGCAGGGGCCCAAATTCACCCCTCCACTTT.

This clone showed up just once. The V and J genes are TRBV16 and TRBJ2-5; 7 bases map to TRBD2. Germline CDR1 reads KGHSY; CDR2 reads FQNENV. CDR3 size: 14 residues. The trim removed 4 bases at V and 6 bases at J, leaving 8 bases unmatched. The CDR3 region is CASSLSGAGKTQYF. The CDR3 coding sequence is TGTGCCAGCAGCCTCAGCGGGGCCGGAAAGACCCAGTACTTC.

V usage is TRBV25-1 and J usage is TRBJ1-4; D might be TRBD1 (6 bases). Germline V gene data show CDR1 as MGHDK and CDR2 as SYGVNS. The CDR3 sequence is 14 residues long. The V end was cut by 4 bases, the J end by 8 bases, with 14 bases between. This CDR3 is CASSVGRGGEKLFF. The CDR3 nucleotides read TGTGCCAGCAGTGTTGGCAGGGGAGGGGAAAAACTGTTTTTT.

This clone was seen a single time. The gene calls are TRBV6-5 and TRBJ2-1, with TRBD1 matching over 7 bases. V trimming: 9 bases; J trimming: 7 bases; junction bases outside the gene matches: 9. The CDR3 spans 13 residues. Germline CDR1 reads MNHEY; CDR2 reads SVGAGI. CDR3 nucleotides: TGTGCCAGTTCAAGGACAGGCGGGAATGAGCAGTTCTTC. Its protein product is CASSRTGGNEQFF.

This sequence joins TRBV4-1 and TRBJ1-5; maybe TRBD1 (5 bases). Germline V CDR1 and CDR2: MGHRA, YSYEKL. The germline V and J ends were trimmed by 4 bases and 3 bases, with 13 bases remaining between them. The CDR3 runs to 15 residues. The CDR3, as DNA: TGCGCCAGCAGCCTGTATGGGGGGGACAATCAGCCCCAGCATTTT. This translates into CASSLYGGDNQPQHF.

This chain joins TRBV11-2 and TRBJ1-2, with 8 bases fitting TRBD1. V dropped 4 bases and J dropped 4; count of bases not matched to a gene: 17. Per the germline V gene, CDR1 is SGHAT and CDR2 is FQNNGV. The CDR3 has 18 amino acids. CDR3 region: CASSSQLFATGAGYGYTF. For the CDR3, the DNA is TGTGCCAGCAGCTCCCAATTGTTTGCGACAGGGGCGGGCTATGGCTACACCTTC.

The V call is TRBV10-3, the J call TRBJ2-2; D is perhaps TRBD1 (5 bases). CDR3 length: 12 amino acids. From germline, CDR1 is ENHRY and CDR2 SYGVKD. The V gene lost 3 bases and the J gene lost 7 bases, with 6 bases spanning the gap. The CDR3 loop is CAISEGVGELFF. CDR3 DNA: TGTGCCATCAGTGAAGGGGTCGGGGAGCTGTTTTTT.

The rearrangement links TRBV5-1 to TRBJ2-3, with 8 bases that match TRBD2. The CDR3 spans 16 residues. Trimming removed 0 bases from V and 4 bases from J; junction bases left unmatched: 7. The V gene's germline CDR1 is SGHRS and CDR2 YFSETQ. CDR3 nucleotide sequence: TGCGCCAGCAGCTTGGAGGCGGGGGGAAGGGCAGATACGCAGTATTTT. Amino acids: CASSLEAGGRADTQYF.

The rearrangement uses TRBV6-4 and TRBJ2-5; 15 positions agree with TRBD2. The CDR3 extends over 17 amino acids. Germline trimming cut 6 bases from V and 2 bases from J; bases unmatched to any gene: 7. Germline V gene sequence: CDR1 MRHNA, CDR2 SNTAGT. CDR3: CASSSSGLAGGQETQYF. In nucleotides, the CDR3 is TGTGCCAGCAGCTCATCGGGACTAGCGGGGGGACAAGAGACCCAGTACTTC.

The rearrangement joins TRBV11-2 to TRBJ2-5, with TRBD2 identical over 11 bases. The CDR3 runs to 17 residues. From germline, CDR1 is SGHAT and CDR2 FQNNGV. V was pared by 5 bases and J by 5 bases, with 13 bases of the junction left unmatched. CDR3 nucleotide sequence: TGTGCCAGCAGCGGAGGCCCTAGCGGGAGGTCAGGGGAGACCCAGTACTTC. Translation: CASSGGPSGRSGETQYF.

Details on this clone: Other DNA sequences of this sample code for an identical CDR3. The chain recombines TRBV19 with TRBJ2-2, with TRBD1 as a possible D gene (5 bases). V was pared by 7 bases and J by 3 bases, with 12 bases between. Germline V gene data show CDR1 as LNHDA and CDR2 as SQIVND (reference sequence). The CDR3 sequence is 14 residues long. The chain's CDR3 is CASTRDSDTGELFF. DNA for the CDR3: TGTGCCAGTACCAGGGATTCTGACACCGGGGAGCTGTTTTTT.

The chain has TRBV5-1 and TRBJ1-2; no clear D gene. Germline CDR1 reads SGHRS; CDR2 reads YFSETQ. This CDR3 spans 12 amino acids. The germline V and J ends were trimmed by 0 bases and 13 bases, with 13 bases remaining between them. The CDR3 nucleotides read TGCGCCAGCAGCTTGGAAACGGGAGGCAGCACCTTC. Its protein product is CASSLETGGSTF.

This sequence joins TRBV7-9 and TRBJ2-1; TRBD1 matches at 7 bases. The CDR3 runs to 17 residues. Germline assignment: CDR1 SEHNR and CDR2 FQNEAQ (reference sequence). J was trimmed by 0 bases and V by 6 bases; bases with no gene match: 11. The CDR3 is CASSPQTGASSYNEQFF. The CDR3, as DNA: TGTGCCAGCAGTCCCCAAACAGGGGCCAGCTCCTACAATGAGCAGTTCTTC.

The chain uses TRBV11-3 and TRBJ1-2; possible D gene TRBD1, 6 bases. Per the germline V gene, CDR1 is SGHNT and CDR2 is YENEEA. The CDR3 is 13 amino acids. V gave up 5 bases and J gave up 3 bases, with 10 bases separating them. CDR3 coding DNA: TGTGCCAGCAGCCCGGACAGAGACTATGGCTACACCTTC. Its protein is CASSPDRDYGYTF.

This chain links TRBV10-3 with TRBJ2-5; D possibly corresponds to TRBD1 (5 bases). This CDR3 is 15 amino acids long. V was pared by 2 bases and J by 2 bases, with 12 bases between. Germline CDR1 is ENHRY and CDR2 is SYGVKD. The chain's CDR3 is CAISERQNKQETQYF. The CDR3, as DNA: TGTGCCATCAGTGAGCGACAGAATAAGCAAGAGACCCAGTACTTC.

The chain recombines TRBV30 with TRBJ2-2; D call uncertain. CDR1 GTSNPN and CDR2 SVGIG come from the germline V gene (reference sequence). The CDR3 is 14 amino acids. With 3 bases removed from V and 1 base from J, the gap between germline ends came to 9 bases. The CDR3 loop reads CAWRFKKNTGELFF. CDR3 nucleotide sequence: TGTGCCTGGAGGTTCAAAAAGAACACCGGGGAGCTGTTTTTT.

This clone was counted a single time. The chain combines TRBV6-6 with TRBJ2-7; 9 nucleotides agree with TRBD1. CDR3 length equals 15 residues. Trimming cost V 3 bases and J 5 bases; bases outside gene matches: 8. Per the germline V gene, CDR1 is MNHNY and CDR2 is SVGAGI (reference sequence). The CDR3 coding sequence is TGTGCCAGCAGTTATCAATACAGGGGGCTCAACGAGCAGTACTTC. This sequence encodes CASSYQYRGLNEQYF.

This clone has only one observation. The gene calls are TRBV3-1 (or the pseudogene TRBV3-2) and TRBJ2-6; TRBD2 is a possible D gene (7 bases). Germline V gene data show CDR1 as LGHDT and CDR2 as YNNKEL (reference sequence). CDR3 length equals 17 residues. V was cut by 2 bases and J by 2 bases, with 13 bases left in between. CDR3: CASSQPGGSTGANVLTF. The CDR3 DNA follows: TGTGCCAGCAGCCAACCGGGGGGCTCGACTGGGGCCAACGTCCTGACTTTC.

This clone was seen a handful of times. V gene TRBV5-1 combines with J gene TRBJ1-2; 7 bases match TRBD1. Germline loops: CDR1 SGHRS, CDR2 YFSETQ. Germline trimming cut 7 bases from V and 5 bases from J; bases unmatched to any gene: 14. The CDR3 has 15 amino acids. This chain's CDR3 is CASWGGRDSFYGYTF. Written as DNA, the CDR3 is TGCGCCAGCTGGGGAGGCCGGGACAGTTTTTATGGCTACACCTTC.

The sample holds a few counts of this clone. The chain joins TRBV28 to TRBJ2-4; D call uncertain. V lost 2 bases and J 0 bases, leaving 8 bases between the germline ends. This CDR3 spans 15 amino acids. Germline values: CDR1 MDHEN, CDR2 SYDVKM. CDR3 loop: CASSLRSVAKNIQYF. As DNA, the CDR3 is TGTGCCAGCAGTTTACGTTCTGTAGCCAAAAACATTCAGTACTTC.

V gene TRBV19 combines with J gene TRBJ2-3; TRBD2 agrees at 8 bases. The CDR3 totals 15 residues. Per the germline V gene, CDR1 is LNHDA and CDR2 is SQIVND (reference sequence). With V trimmed by 2 bases and J by 2 bases, 3 bases remained unmatched. CDR3 in amino acids: CASSIIAGNTDTQYF. The CDR3 nucleotides are TGTGCCAGTAGTATAATAGCGGGAAACACAGATACGCAGTATTTT.

This chain uses TRBV11-3 with TRBJ1-4, with 7 bases matching TRBD1. Germline V gene lookup returns CDR1 SGHNT and CDR2 YENEEA. V was pared by 1 base and J by 8 bases, with 7 bases of the junction left unmatched. The CDR3 is 15 amino acids. CDR3 DNA sequence: TGTGCCAGCAGCTTAGGGGACAGTACAAACGAAAAACTGTTTTTT. This sequence encodes CASSLGDSTNEKLFF.

This clone was detected once. The genes are TRBV20-1 and TRBJ1-1; unclear D gene. Trimming took 3 bases from V and 1 from J, leaving 6 bases between them. Per the germline V gene, CDR1 is DFQATT and CDR2 is SNEGSKA (reference sequence). There are 12 residues in the CDR3. The CDR3 coding sequence is TGCAGTGCTAGTAAGCCGAACACTGAAGCTTTCTTT. The encoded protein is CSASKPNTEAFF.

The chain uses TRBV3-1 (or the pseudogene TRBV3-2) and TRBJ1-2; 9 nucleotides match TRBD1. The junction had 8 bases not matched to a gene; V was cut back by 2 bases and J by 4 bases. Germline values: CDR1 LGHDT, CDR2 YNNKEL (reference sequence). The CDR3 length is 16 residues. CDR3 coding DNA: TGTGCCAGCAGCCAAATCCGGGACAGGGACCGCTATGGCTACACCTTC. Translating it yields CASSQIRDRDRYGYTF.

The chain has TRBV28 and TRBJ1-1; 8 bases are shared with TRBD1. Trimming at V came to 4 bases and at J to 0 bases, leaving 16 bases not matched to a gene. This CDR3 comprises 19 residues. CDR1 is MDHEN, CDR2 SYDVKM, per germline. CDR3 nucleotides: TGTGCCAGCAGTTGGGGTATCAGGGGGCGAGGTCCAATGAACACTGAAGCTTTCTTT. Translated: CASSWGIRGRGPMNTEAFF.

The V and J genes are TRBV6-5 and TRBJ2-7, with D unclear. The length of the CDR3 is 11 residues. Germline values: CDR1 MNHEY, CDR2 SVGAGI. V was pared by 10 bases and J by 2 bases, with 9 bases between. The CDR3 spells CATDIAYEQYF. Here the CDR3 DNA reads TGTGCCACCGACATCGCCTACGAGCAGTACTTC.

V gene TRBV29-1 combines with J gene TRBJ2-1; TRBD2 aligns across 13 bases. The CDR3 length is 19 residues. From germline, CDR1 is SQVTM and CDR2 ANQGSEA. V lost 0 bases and J lost 3; bases outside the gene matches: 11. CDR3 nucleotides: TGCAGCGTTGAAGATGAAGGACTAGCGGGAGTTTCCAACTACAATGAGCAGTTCTTC. Translation: CSVEDEGLAGVSNYNEQFF.